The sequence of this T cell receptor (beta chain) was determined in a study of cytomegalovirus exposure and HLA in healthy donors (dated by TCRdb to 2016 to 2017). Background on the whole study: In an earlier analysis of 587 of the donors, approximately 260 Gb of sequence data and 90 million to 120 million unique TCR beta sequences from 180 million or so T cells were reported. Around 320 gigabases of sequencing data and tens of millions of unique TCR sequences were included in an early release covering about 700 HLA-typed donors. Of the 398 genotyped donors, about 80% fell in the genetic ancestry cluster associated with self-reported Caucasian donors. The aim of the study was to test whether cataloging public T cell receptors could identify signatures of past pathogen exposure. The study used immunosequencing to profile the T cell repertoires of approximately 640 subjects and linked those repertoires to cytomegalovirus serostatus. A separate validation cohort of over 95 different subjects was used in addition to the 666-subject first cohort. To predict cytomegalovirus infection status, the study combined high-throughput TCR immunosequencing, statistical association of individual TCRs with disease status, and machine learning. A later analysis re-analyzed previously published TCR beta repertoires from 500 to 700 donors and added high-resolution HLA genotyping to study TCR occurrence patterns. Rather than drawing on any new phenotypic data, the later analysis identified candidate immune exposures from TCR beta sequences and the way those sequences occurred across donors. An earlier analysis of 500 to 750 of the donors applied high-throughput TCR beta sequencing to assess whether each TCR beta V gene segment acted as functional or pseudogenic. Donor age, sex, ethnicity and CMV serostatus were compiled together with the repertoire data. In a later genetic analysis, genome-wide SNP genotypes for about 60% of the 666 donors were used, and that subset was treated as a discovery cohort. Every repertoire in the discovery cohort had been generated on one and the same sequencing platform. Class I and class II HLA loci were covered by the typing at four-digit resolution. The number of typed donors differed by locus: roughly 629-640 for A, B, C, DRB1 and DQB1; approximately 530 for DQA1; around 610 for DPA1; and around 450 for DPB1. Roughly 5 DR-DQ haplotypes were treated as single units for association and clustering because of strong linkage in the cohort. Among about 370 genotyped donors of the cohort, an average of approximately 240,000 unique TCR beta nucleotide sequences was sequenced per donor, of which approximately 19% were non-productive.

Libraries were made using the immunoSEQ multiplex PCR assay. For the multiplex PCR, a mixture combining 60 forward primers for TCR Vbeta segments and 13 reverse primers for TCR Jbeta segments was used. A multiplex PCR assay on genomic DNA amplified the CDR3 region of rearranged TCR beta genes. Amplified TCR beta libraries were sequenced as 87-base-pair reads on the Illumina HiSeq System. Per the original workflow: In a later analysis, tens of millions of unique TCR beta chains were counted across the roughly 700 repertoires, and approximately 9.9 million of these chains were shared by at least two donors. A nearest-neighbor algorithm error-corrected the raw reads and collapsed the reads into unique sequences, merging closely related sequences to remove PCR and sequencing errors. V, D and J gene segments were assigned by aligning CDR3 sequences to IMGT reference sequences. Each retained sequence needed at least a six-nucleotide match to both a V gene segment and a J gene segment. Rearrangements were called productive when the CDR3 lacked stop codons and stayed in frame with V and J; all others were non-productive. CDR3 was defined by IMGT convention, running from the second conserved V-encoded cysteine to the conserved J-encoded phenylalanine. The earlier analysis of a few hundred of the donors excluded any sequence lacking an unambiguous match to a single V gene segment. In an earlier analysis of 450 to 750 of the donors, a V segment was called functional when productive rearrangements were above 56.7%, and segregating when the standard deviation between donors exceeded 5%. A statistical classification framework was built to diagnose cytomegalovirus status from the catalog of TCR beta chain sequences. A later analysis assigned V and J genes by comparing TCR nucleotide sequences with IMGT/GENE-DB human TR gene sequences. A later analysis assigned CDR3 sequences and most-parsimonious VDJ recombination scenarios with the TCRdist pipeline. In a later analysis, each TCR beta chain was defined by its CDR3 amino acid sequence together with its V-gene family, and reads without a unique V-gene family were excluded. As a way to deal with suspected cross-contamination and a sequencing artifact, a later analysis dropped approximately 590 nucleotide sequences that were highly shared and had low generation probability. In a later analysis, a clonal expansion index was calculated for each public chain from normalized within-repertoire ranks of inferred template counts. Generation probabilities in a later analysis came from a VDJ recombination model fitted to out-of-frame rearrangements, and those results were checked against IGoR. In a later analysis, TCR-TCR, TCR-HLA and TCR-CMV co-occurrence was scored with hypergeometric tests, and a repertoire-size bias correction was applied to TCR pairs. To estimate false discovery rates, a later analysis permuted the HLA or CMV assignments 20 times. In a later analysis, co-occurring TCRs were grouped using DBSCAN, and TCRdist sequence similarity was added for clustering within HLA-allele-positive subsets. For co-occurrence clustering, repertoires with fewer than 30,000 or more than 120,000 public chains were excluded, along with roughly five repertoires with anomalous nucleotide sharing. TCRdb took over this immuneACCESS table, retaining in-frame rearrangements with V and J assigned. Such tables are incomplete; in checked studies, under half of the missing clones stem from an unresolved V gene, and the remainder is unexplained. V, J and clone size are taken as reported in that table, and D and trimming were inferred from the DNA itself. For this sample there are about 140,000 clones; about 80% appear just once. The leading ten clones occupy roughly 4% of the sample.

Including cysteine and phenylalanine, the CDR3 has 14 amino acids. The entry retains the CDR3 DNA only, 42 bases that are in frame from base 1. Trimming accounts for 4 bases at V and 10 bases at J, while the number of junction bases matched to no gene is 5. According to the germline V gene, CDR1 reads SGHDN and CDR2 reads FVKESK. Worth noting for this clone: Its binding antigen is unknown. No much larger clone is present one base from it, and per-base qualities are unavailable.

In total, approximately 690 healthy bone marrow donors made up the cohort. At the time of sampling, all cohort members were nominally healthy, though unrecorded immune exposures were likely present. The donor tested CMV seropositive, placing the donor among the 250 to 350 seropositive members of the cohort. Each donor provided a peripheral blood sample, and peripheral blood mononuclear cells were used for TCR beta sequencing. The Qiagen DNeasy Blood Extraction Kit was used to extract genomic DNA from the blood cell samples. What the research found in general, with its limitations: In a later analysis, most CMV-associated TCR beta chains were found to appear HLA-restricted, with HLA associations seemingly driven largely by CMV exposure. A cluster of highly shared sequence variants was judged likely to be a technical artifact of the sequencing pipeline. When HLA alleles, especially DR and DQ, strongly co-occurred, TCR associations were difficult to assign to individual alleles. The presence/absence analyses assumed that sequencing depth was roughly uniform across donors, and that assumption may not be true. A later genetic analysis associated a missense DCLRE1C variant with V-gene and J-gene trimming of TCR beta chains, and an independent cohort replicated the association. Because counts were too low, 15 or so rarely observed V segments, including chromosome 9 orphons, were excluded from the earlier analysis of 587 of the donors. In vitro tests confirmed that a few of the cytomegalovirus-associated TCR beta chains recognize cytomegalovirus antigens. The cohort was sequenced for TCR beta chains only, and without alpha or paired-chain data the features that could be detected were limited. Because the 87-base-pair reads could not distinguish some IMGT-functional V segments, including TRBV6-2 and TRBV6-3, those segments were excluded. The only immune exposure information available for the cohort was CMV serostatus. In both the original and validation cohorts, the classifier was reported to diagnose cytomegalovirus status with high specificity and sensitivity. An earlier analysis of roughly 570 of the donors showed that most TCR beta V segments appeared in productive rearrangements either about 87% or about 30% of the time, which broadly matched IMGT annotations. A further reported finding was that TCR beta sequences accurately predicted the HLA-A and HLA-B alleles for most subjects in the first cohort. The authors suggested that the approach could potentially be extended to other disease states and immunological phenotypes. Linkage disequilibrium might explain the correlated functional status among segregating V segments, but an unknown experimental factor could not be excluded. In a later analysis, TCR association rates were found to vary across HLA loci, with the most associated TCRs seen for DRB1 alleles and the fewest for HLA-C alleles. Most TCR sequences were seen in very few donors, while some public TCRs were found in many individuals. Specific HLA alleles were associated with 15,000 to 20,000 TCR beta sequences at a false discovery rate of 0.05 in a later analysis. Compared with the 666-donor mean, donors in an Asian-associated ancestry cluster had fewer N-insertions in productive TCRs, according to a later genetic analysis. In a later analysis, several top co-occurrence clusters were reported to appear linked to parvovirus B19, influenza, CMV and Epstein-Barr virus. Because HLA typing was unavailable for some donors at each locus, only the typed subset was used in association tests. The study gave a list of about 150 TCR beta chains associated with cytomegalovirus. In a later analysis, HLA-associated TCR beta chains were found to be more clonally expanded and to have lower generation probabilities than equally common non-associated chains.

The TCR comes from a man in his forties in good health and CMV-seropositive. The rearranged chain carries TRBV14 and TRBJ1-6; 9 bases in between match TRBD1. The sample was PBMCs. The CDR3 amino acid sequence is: CASSLGTGSSPLHF. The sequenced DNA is TGTGCCAGCAGCCTGGGGACAGGGAGCTCACCCCTCCACTTT. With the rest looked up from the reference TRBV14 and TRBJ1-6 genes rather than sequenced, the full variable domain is EAGVTQFPSHSVIEKGQTVTLRCDPISGHDNLYWYRRVMGKEIKFLLHFVKESKQDESGMPNNRFLAERTGGTYSTLKVQPAELEDSGVYFCASSLGTGSSPLHFGNGTRLTVT.